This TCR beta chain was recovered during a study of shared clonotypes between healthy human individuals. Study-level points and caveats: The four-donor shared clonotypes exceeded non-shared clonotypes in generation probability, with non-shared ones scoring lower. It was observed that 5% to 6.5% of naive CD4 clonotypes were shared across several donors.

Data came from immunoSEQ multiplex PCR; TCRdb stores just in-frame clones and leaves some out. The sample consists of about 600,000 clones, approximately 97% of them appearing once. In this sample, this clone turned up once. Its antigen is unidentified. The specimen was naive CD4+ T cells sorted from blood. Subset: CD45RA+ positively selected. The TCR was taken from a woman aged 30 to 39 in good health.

CDR3 residues: CASSWRAAGGPNQETQYF. Written as DNA, the CDR3 is TGTGCCAGCAGCTGGCGGGCGGCGGGAGGGCCAAACCAAGAGACCCAGTACTTC. The gene calls are TRBV5-4 and TRBJ2-5; 9 bases agree with TRBD2. The CDR3 consists of 18 residues. Germline lookup yields CDR1 SGHNT and CDR2 YYREEE (reference sequence). Unmatched junction bases numbered 12, after V lost 3 bases and J lost 0 bases.